This passage covers 9 T cell receptor beta chains from one sample sequenced in a study of monozygotic twins with cystic fibrosis. TCRdb keeps only in-frame clones here, not all; method: immunoSEQ multiplex PCR. In the table there are 11,000 to 15,000 clones, 85% of which are singletons. Sequencing input: blood. These receptors originate from a boy aged 10-17 years with cystic fibrosis.

The chain combines TRBV5-1 with TRBJ2-1; D ambiguous. Trimming shortened V by 4 bases and J by 6 bases, and 5 bases separated the two germline ends. CDR1 is SGHRS, CDR2 YFSETQ, per germline. The CDR3 sequence is 11 residues long. CDR3 residues: CASSIINEQFF. In nucleotides, the CDR3 is TGCGCCAGCAGCATTATCAATGAGCAGTTCTTC.

The rearrangement joins TRBV6-1 to TRBJ1-2, with TRBD1 matching over 7 bases. The J segment lost 4 bases and the V segment lost 6 bases, leaving 17 bases of the junction unmatched. The CDR3 is made up of 17 amino acids. Germline V gene lookup returns CDR1 MNHNS and CDR2 SASEGT. The CDR3 reads CASSEPPGTAQIYGYTF. The DNA for the CDR3 is TGTGCCAGCAGCGAACCCCCCGGGACAGCACAAATCTATGGCTACACCTTC.

V gene TRBV6-6 combines with J gene TRBJ2-7, with 7 bases aligning to TRBD1. V shed 10 bases and J 2 bases; nucleotides not matched to a gene: 11. This CDR3 spans 14 amino acids. Germline lookup yields CDR1 MNHNY and CDR2 SVGAGI (reference sequence). CDR3 loop: CATGGSYSAYEQYF. In nucleotides, the CDR3 is TGTGCCACAGGGGGTTCTTACTCCGCCTACGAGCAGTACTTC.

The V gene is TRBV6-6, the J gene TRBJ2-7, with TRBD1 matching over 8 bases. CDR1 is MNHNY and CDR2 is SVGAGI in the germline V gene (reference sequence). This CDR3 is built from 13 residues. V was pared by 5 bases and J by 6 bases, with 6 bases of the junction left unmatched. The CDR3 region has the DNA TGTGCCAGCAGTAAATCACAGGGGGGCGAGCAGTACTTC. Translation gives CASSKSQGGEQYF.

V is TRBV11-2 and J is TRBJ2-5; D may be TRBD2 (5 bases). The V and J ends lost 3 bases and 4 bases respectively, with 9 bases between them. The CDR3 consists of 13 residues. Germline V lookup: CDR1 SGHAT, CDR2 FQNNGV. In DNA, the CDR3 is TGTGCCAGCAGCTTTGCGGGTCGAGAGACCCAGTACTTC. This translates into CASSFAGRETQYF.

V is TRBV27 and J is TRBJ1-5; D is perhaps TRBD1 (5 bases). The CDR3 is 13 amino acids. The germline V gene has CDR1 MNHEY and CDR2 SMNVEV (reference sequence). V was shortened by 8 bases and J by 3 bases, with 11 bases between the two germline ends. The CDR3 bases are TGTGCCAGCGGCGGGGGGATCAATCAGCCCCAGCATTTT. It translates to CASGGGINQPQHF.

V gene TRBV5-1 combines with J gene TRBJ1-1; maybe TRBD1 (6 bases). This CDR3 has 13 amino acids. The germline CDR1 and CDR2 sequences are SGHRS and YFSETQ. V lost 3 bases to trimming and J lost 1 base, with 7 bases between them. In DNA form, the CDR3 reads TGCGCCAGCAGCTCGGGACAGAACACTGAAGCTTTCTTT. It specifies CASSSGQNTEAFF.

The chain joins TRBV19 to TRBJ1-1, with unresolved D. Looked up from germline, CDR1 is LNHDA and CDR2 is SQIVND (reference sequence). This CDR3 region has 15 residues. V was shortened by 10 bases and J by 0 bases, with 18 bases between the two germline ends. CDR3 DNA: TGTGCCACTAAACCCTGGGGTAATCTGAACACTGAAGCTTTCTTT. Encoded protein: CATKPWGNLNTEAFF.

This sequence joins TRBV27 and TRBJ1-1; maybe TRBD1 (5 bases). CDR1 is MNHEY, CDR2 SMNVEV, per germline (reference sequence). The length of the CDR3 is 15 residues. Trimming took 0 bases from V and 1 from J, leaving 9 bases between them. CDR3 nucleotides: TGTGCCAGCAGTTTATCCCGGGGGTCGAACACTGAAGCTTTCTTT. This codes for CASSLSRGSNTEAFF.